This T cell receptor (beta chain) derives from a study of T-cell reconstitution after alpha-beta-depleted transplantation in children. Notes on the study in general: Hyperexpanded clones declined; after one year, newly produced T cells mostly supplied diversity. Recipient T cells and thymic progenitors that survived gave rise to the high TCRbeta diversity observed at day 60 in some patients.

Germline values: CDR1 SQVTM, CDR2 ANQGSEA. Trimming left V 5 bases short and J 8 bases short, with 4 bases between. This CDR3 is built from 9 residues. This clonotype was recorded many times. Its antigen is as yet unknown. Unique molecular identifiers were built into the TCRbeta library. TCRdb ran MiXCR on the PCR reads and lists one entry per CDR3 protein. Of around 94,000 distinct CDR3 sequences in the sample, 4.5% to 7.5% were seen once. The receptor was isolated from a female patient aged 2-10 years who had a stem cell transplant for Fanconi anemia, so the T cells may come from the graft donor. The sample in question was PBMCs, mostly from graft donor cells, obtained 60 days after TCRalphabeta/CD19-depleted stem cell transplant. The chain couples TRBV29-1 to TRBJ2-1; no clear D. The CDR3 loop reads CSVSDEQFF. For the CDR3, the DNA is TGCAGCGTTAGTGATGAGCAGTTCTTC.